These 21 T cell receptor beta chains came from one sample sequenced in a study of cytomegalovirus exposure and HLA in healthy donors. A multiplex PCR was run with 60 Vbeta primers and 13 Jbeta primers. Repertoires were generated with immunoSEQ multiplex PCR, while TCRdb's copy carries only in-frame clones and drops some. The data contain approximately 120,000 clones, around 81% of them singletons. The sequencing sample was made of PBMCs. These receptors all come from a woman between 25 and 40 years old in good health and CMV-seronegative.

V and J are TRBV14 and TRBJ2-3; TRBD2 agrees at 7 bases. Germline loops: CDR1 SGHDN, CDR2 FVKESK. V gave up 4 bases and J gave up 3 bases; unmatched junction bases: 10. The CDR3 has 16 residues. The DNA of the CDR3 is TGTGCCAGCAGCCCTTGGACGGGGGGAGTAACAGATACGCAGTATTTT. It is translated as CASSPWTGGVTDTQYF.

The chain couples TRBV2 to TRBJ2-1; possibly TRBD2 for D (5 bases). Germline values: CDR1 SNHLY, CDR2 FYNNEI. The CDR3 runs 11 residues. With 8 bases removed from V and 6 bases from J, the gap between germline ends came to 8 bases. CDR3 sequence reads: CASLRGNEQFF. In DNA form, the CDR3 reads TGTGCCAGCCTCCGGGGCAATGAGCAGTTCTTC.

The chain carries TRBV7-9 and TRBJ2-7; D is uncertain. Per germline, CDR1 SEHNR and CDR2 FQNEAQ (reference sequence). Trimming shortened V by 1 base and J by 6 bases, and 7 bases separated the two germline ends. The CDR3 has 12 amino acids. DNA for the CDR3: TGTGCCAGCAGCTTAGACTCGGGCGAGCAGTACTTC. Its translation is CASSLDSGEQYF.

The chain joins TRBV4-3 to TRBJ2-5, with TRBD2 identical over 7 bases. Germline V lookup: CDR1 LGHNA, CDR2 YSLEER. This CDR3 is 15 amino acids long. Unmatched junction bases numbered 13, after V lost 3 bases and J lost 9 bases. Written as DNA, the CDR3 is TGCGCCAGCAGCCAGGCCCCGGGTCGCGGGAGAGCCCAGTACTTC. Its translation is CASSQAPGRGRAQYF.

Note on this clone: The germline gene is not matched at one end of the junction; a read error may be the cause. V is TRBV15 and J is TRBJ1-3, with D tentatively TRBD1 (5 bases). The CDR3 extends over 14 amino acids. Germline CDR1 LNHNV, CDR2 YYDKDF (reference sequence). The CDR3 sequence: CATSGDSTGNTIYF. The DNA of the CDR3 is TGTGCCACCAGCGGAGACAGTACTGGAAACACCATATATTTT.

The genes are TRBV7-9 and TRBJ2-5, with 8 bases identical to TRBD1. V was pared by 5 bases and J by 3 bases, with 5 bases of the junction left unmatched. Germline V gene lookup returns CDR1 SEHNR and CDR2 FQNEAQ (reference sequence). This CDR3 contains 14 residues. CDR3 DNA: TGTGCCAGCAGCCCTCTGACAGGGGAAGAGACCCAGTACTTC. It yields the protein CASSPLTGEETQYF.

This clone was observed once. V usage is TRBV2 and J usage is TRBJ1-5; D gene ambiguous. Germline CDR1 reads SNHLY; CDR2 reads FYNNEI. V was cut by 5 bases and J by 7 bases, with 9 bases left in between. This CDR3 is built from 12 residues. This CDR3 reads CASSQNSQPQHF. CDR3 in DNA: TGTGCCAGCAGTCAGAATAGCCAGCCCCAGCATTTT.

The rearrangement joins TRBV28 to TRBJ1-5, with TRBD1 identical over 7 bases. Germline CDR1 MDHEN, CDR2 SYDVKM. The CDR3 loop spans 15 amino acids. Losses at the gene ends were 8 bases for V and 5 bases for J; bases not matched to a gene: 12. CDR3 sequence reads: CASGSDRALDQPQHF. The CDR3 DNA sequence: TGTGCCAGCGGCTCCGACAGGGCTTTGGATCAGCCCCAGCATTTT.

CDR3 loop: CAWEKRRTGSYNEQFF. The CDR3 DNA reads TGTGCCTGGGAAAAAAGACGGACAGGGTCCTACAATGAGCAGTTCTTC. The rearrangement uses TRBV30 and TRBJ2-1, with 8 bases fitting TRBD1. V lost 5 bases to trimming and J lost 1 base; unmatched junction nucleotides: 10. The germline V gene encodes CDR1 GTSNPN and CDR2 SVGIG (reference sequence). The CDR3 totals 16 residues.

This chain connects TRBV30 to TRBJ1-2; no firm D call. Deletions cut 2 bases from V and 8 bases from J, with 9 bases between. The CDR3 runs 11 residues. Looked up from germline, CDR1 is GTSNPN and CDR2 is SVGIG (reference sequence). CDR3 coding DNA: TGTGCCTGGAGTCTAACCGCGGGCTACACCTTC. Translation: CAWSLTAGYTF.

V and J are TRBV6-1 and TRBJ1-5; 8 bases are shared with TRBD1. The germline CDR1 and CDR2 sequences are MNHNS and SASEGT. V was pared by 4 bases and J by 3 bases, with 2 bases of the junction left unmatched. There are 14 residues in the CDR3. CDR3 amino acids: CASSGQGFNQPQHF. CDR3 DNA sequence: TGTGCCAGCAGTGGACAGGGGTTCAATCAGCCCCAGCATTTT.

The chain uses TRBV25-1 and TRBJ2-7, with 15 bases aligning to TRBD2. V dropped 8 bases and J dropped 6; count of bases not matched to a gene: 14. Germline V lookup: CDR1 MGHDK, CDR2 SYGVNS. This CDR3 has 17 residues. CDR3 in amino acids: CASGLTGLAGGHSEQYF. Here the CDR3 DNA reads TGTGCCAGCGGTCTCACGGGACTAGCGGGAGGACATTCCGAGCAGTACTTC.

The V gene is TRBV27, the J gene TRBJ2-1, with D unresolved. Per the germline V gene, CDR1 is MNHEY and CDR2 is SMNVEV (reference sequence). V dropped 8 bases and J dropped 0 bases, with 29 bases sitting between them. The CDR3 length is 20 residues. DNA of the CDR3: TGTGCCAGCCCCCGAAGGCTTTACCTTTATCGCCGGAGCTCCTACAATGAGCAGTTCTTC. Translating it yields CASPRRLYLYRRSSYNEQFF.

This clone was recorded only once. This chain links TRBV7-9 with TRBJ1-1, with a weak D call TRBD1 (5 bases). V lost 2 bases to trimming and J lost 5 bases, with 18 bases between them. CDR3 length equals 16 residues. Germline CDR1 reads SEHNR; CDR2 reads FQNEAQ (reference sequence). Here the CDR3 reads CASSLKSEWKGTEAFF. The CDR3 region has the DNA TGTGCCAGCAGCTTAAAGTCGGAGTGGAAGGGGACTGAAGCTTTCTTT.

This clone has a handful of counts. This chain joins TRBV7-9 and TRBJ1-4, with 7 nucleotides matching TRBD1. Germline V CDR1 and CDR2: SEHNR, FQNEAQ (reference sequence). V gave up 4 bases and J gave up 8 bases; unmatched junction bases: 7. The CDR3 is made up of 14 amino acids. For the CDR3, the DNA is TGTGCCAGCAGCTCCGGGACAGAGGGCGAAAAACTGTTTTTT. Its protein is CASSSGTEGEKLFF.

The chain couples TRBV9 to TRBJ2-5; no clear D gene. Trimming took 0 bases from V and 2 from J, leaving 5 bases between them. This CDR3 comprises 13 residues. Germline CDR1 is SGDLS and CDR2 is YYNGEE. The CDR3 DNA follows: TGTGCCAGCAGCGTAGCCAGTCAAGAGACCCAGTACTTC. It specifies CASSVASQETQYF.

This chain uses TRBV13 with TRBJ2-7, with D hard to call. The germline V gene encodes CDR1 PRHDT and CDR2 FYEKMQ (reference sequence). V lost 3 bases, J lost 5 bases, and 14 bases lay in between. This CDR3 region has 14 residues. The CDR3 DNA sequence: TGTGCCAGCAGCTTGAACCCTGACTGGGACGAGCAGTACTTC. Protein sequence: CASSLNPDWDEQYF. Full variable domain (rest looked up from reference TRBV13 and TRBJ2-7): AAGVIQSPRHLIKEKRETATLKCYPIPRHDTVYWYQQGPGQDPQFLISFYEKMQSDKGSIPDRFSAQQFSDYHSELNMSSLELGDSALYFCASSLNPDWDEQYFGPGTRLTVT.

The chain links TRBV7-7 to TRBJ2-7; D not certain. CDR3 length: 13 residues. Deletions cut 5 bases from V and 3 bases from J, with 11 bases between. CDR1 SSHAT and CDR2 FNYEAQ come from the germline V gene (reference sequence). The CDR3 nucleotides read TGTGCCAGCAGCCCCAGTTCGGGCTACGAGCAGTACTTC. Translated, it gives CASSPSSGYEQYF.

The V and J genes are TRBV5-4 and TRBJ2-2; 10 bases fit TRBD2. Germline lookup yields CDR1 SGHNT and CDR2 YYREEE (reference sequence). With V trimmed by 3 bases and J by 6 bases, 8 bases remained unmatched. CDR3 length: 16 amino acids. CDR3 amino acids: CASSYRTSGAPGELFF. The CDR3 nucleotides are TGTGCCAGCAGCTACCGGACTAGCGGAGCCCCCGGGGAGCTGTTTTTT.

The chain employs TRBV7-9 and TRBJ1-1; the D is unclear. Looked up from germline, CDR1 is SEHNR and CDR2 is FQNEAQ (reference sequence). The V and J ends lost 1 base and 0 bases respectively, with 6 bases between them. The CDR3 loop spans 14 amino acids. CDR3 in amino acids: CASSLGRLNTEAFF. The CDR3 nucleotides read TGTGCCAGCAGCTTAGGGAGGTTGAACACTGAAGCTTTCTTT.

V usage is TRBV11-2 and J usage is TRBJ2-1; TRBD2 matches 9 bases. Per germline, CDR1 SGHAT and CDR2 FQNNGV. This CDR3 is built from 16 residues. With 5 bases clipped from V and 4 bases from J, the junction kept 9 bases outside the gene matches. The CDR3, as DNA: TGTGCCAGCAGCAGGACGGGCGGGAGGGAATACAATGAGCAGTTCTTC. It codes for CASSRTGGREYNEQFF.